Below, 18 T cell receptor beta chains from the same sample are listed, as sequenced in a study of T cell responses to AZD1222 COVID-19 vaccine. Some clones are missing from TCRdb's copy, which holds only in-frame ones; the method was immunoSEQ multiplex PCR. The sample lists 180,000 or so clones; about 89% were seen once. The sample here was peripheral blood, taken on day 0 of AZD1222 vaccination. The receptor set was obtained from an adult in good health.

The rearrangement joins TRBV11-2 to TRBJ1-1; possibly TRBD1 for D (5 bases). Germline CDR1 reads SGHAT; CDR2 reads FQNNGV. The CDR3 totals 13 residues. Trimming cost V 3 bases and J 4 bases, with 9 bases left between them. The CDR3 DNA reads TGTGCCAGCAGCTTGCAGGGCGGCACTGAAGCTTTCTTT. Translation gives CASSLQGGTEAFF.

The rearrangement joins TRBV7-3 to TRBJ2-3, with 13 bases matching TRBD2. Germline trimming cut 7 bases from V and 3 bases from J; bases unmatched to any gene: 7. This CDR3 spans 16 amino acids. The germline CDR1 and CDR2 sequences are SGHTA and FQGTGA. CDR3 residues: CASIRTSGSKTDTQYF. DNA for the CDR3: TGTGCCAGCATCCGGACTAGCGGGAGTAAAACAGATACGCAGTATTTT.

In DNA form, the CDR3 reads TGTGCCAGCAGTCGGAGGCTGACAGTCAATCAGCCCCAGCATTTT. Its protein is CASSRRLTVNQPQHF. The chain is built from TRBV5-6 and TRBJ1-5; perhaps TRBD1 as D (5 bases). Germline CDR1 SGHDT, CDR2 YYEEEE. With 5 bases removed from V and 3 bases from J, the gap between germline ends came to 15 bases. This CDR3 comprises 15 residues.

The sample holds one count of this clone. The gene calls are TRBV7-9 and TRBJ2-1, with D uncertain. Germline CDR1 is SEHNR and CDR2 is FQNEAQ (reference sequence). V dropped 5 bases and J dropped 7 bases, with 15 bases sitting between them. The CDR3 has 14 residues. The CDR3 is CASSPSVVGNEQFF. In DNA, the CDR3 is TGTGCCAGCAGCCCGAGTGTAGTGGGTAATGAGCAGTTCTTC. The full variable domain, its missing parts supplied by reference TRBV7-9 and TRBJ2-1, is DTGVSQNPRHKITKRGQNVTFRCDPISEHNRLYWYRQTLGQGPEFLTYFQNEAQLEKSRLLSDRFSAERPKGSFSTLEIQRTEQGDSAMYLCASSPSVVGNEQFFGPGTRLTVL.

This sequence joins TRBV6-6 and TRBJ1-3; 9 nucleotides match TRBD1. Germline values: CDR1 MNHNY, CDR2 SVGAGI (reference sequence). The V and J ends lost 5 bases and 6 bases, in that order; junction bases with no gene match: 11. The CDR3 is 16 amino acids. The CDR3 here is CASSRNAGQGQNTIYF. Written as DNA, the CDR3 is TGTGCCAGCAGTCGAAACGCAGGACAGGGGCAAAACACCATATATTTT.

The chain is built from TRBV24-1 and TRBJ2-1, with a tentative D call TRBD1 (6 bases). Trimming left V 0 bases short and J 7 bases short, with 12 bases between. This CDR3 is built from 15 residues. Germline CDR1 KGHDR, CDR2 SFDVKD. The CDR3 nucleotides are TGTGCCACCAGTGATTTGCGGAAGGGGGAGAATGAGCAGTTCTTC. It yields the protein CATSDLRKGENEQFF.

The chain combines TRBV9 with TRBJ2-7, with a weak D call TRBD1 (5 bases). CDR1 and CDR2 from the germline V gene are SGDLS and YYNGEE. The CDR3 extends over 14 amino acids. The V end was cut by 2 bases, the J end by 1 base, with 10 bases between. CDR3 residues: CASSVSGPSYEQYF. CDR3 nucleotides: TGTGCCAGCAGCGTCTCAGGGCCTTCCTACGAGCAGTACTTC.

This clone was observed a single time. This rearrangement joins TRBV30 to TRBJ1-2; a possible D gene is TRBD1 (5 bases). Germline V lookup: CDR1 GTSNPN, CDR2 SVGIG (reference sequence). The CDR3 totals 13 residues. V was clipped by 3 bases and J by 2 bases, with 10 bases between them. The CDR3 DNA sequence: TGTGCCTGGAGGGCAGGGCGAAACTATGGCTACACCTTC. Its protein is CAWRAGRNYGYTF.

This chain connects TRBV19 to TRBJ1-5, with D perhaps TRBD1 (6 bases). Trimming took off 7 bases at V and 6 bases at J, with 10 bases between the two ends. The CDR3 contains 12 residues. Germline lookup yields CDR1 LNHDA and CDR2 SQIVND (reference sequence). Here the CDR3 reads CASNRAGQPQHF. The CDR3 DNA follows: TGTGCCAGTAACAGGGCCGGTCAGCCCCAGCATTTT.

The J gene is TRBJ1-6, the V gene TRBV18; TRBD1 agrees at 11 bases. The J segment lost 7 bases and the V segment lost 4 bases, leaving 15 bases of the junction unmatched. This CDR3 has 19 residues. Germline V gene lookup returns CDR1 KGHSH and CDR2 LQKENI. The CDR3, as DNA: TGTGCCAGCTCACTCGTGGAGTTCTCGGGGACAGGGGGAAATTCACCCCTCCACTTT. Translated: CASSLVEFSGTGGNSPLHF.

V usage is TRBV10-3 and J usage is TRBJ2-2, with D unresolved. V lost 8 bases, J lost 4 bases, and 14 bases lay in between. There are 14 residues in the CDR3. The germline gives CDR1 ENHRY, CDR2 SYGVKD. The CDR3 DNA follows: TGTGCCATCGCGGTTGATGGATCCACCGGGGAGCTGTTTTTT. This encodes CAIAVDGSTGELFF.

This clone was seen just once. As DNA, the CDR3 is TGTGCCAGCAGTATAACGGGACCTTCTCGCCAAGAGACCCAGTACTTC. Amino acids: CASSITGPSRQETQYF. The chain recombines TRBV28 with TRBJ2-5; the D gene could be TRBD1 or TRBD2 (5 bases each). This CDR3 region has 16 residues. Germline-derived CDR1 and CDR2 are MDHEN and SYDVKM. V was clipped by 5 bases and J by 1 base, with 17 bases between them. The variable domain in full, completed from reference TRBV28 and TRBJ2-5, reads DVKVTQSSRYLVKRTGEKVFLECVQDMDHENMFWYRQDPGLGLRLIYFSYDVKMKEKGDIPEGYSVSREKKERFSLILESASTNQTSMYLCASSITGPSRQETQYFGPGTRLLVL.

The gene calls are TRBV6-4 and TRBJ1-6; TRBD1 matches 7 bases. With V trimmed by 3 bases and J by 7 bases, 3 bases remained unmatched. The CDR3 covers 14 residues. Germline V CDR1 and CDR2: MRHNA, SNTAGT. In nucleotides, the CDR3 is TGTGCCAGCAGTGAAGAGACAGGGAATTCACCCCTCCACTTT. As protein: CASSEETGNSPLHF.

The chain has TRBV5-5 and TRBJ1-1; no reliable D call. Germline V gives CDR1 SGHKS, CDR2 YYEKEE (reference sequence). The CDR3 sequence is 15 residues long. The V end was cut by 0 bases, the J end by 0 bases, with 9 bases between. The CDR3 DNA reads as TGTGCCAGCAGCTTGGATACACAGATGAACACTGAAGCTTTCTTT. Its translation is CASSLDTQMNTEAFF.

The gene calls are TRBV5-6 and TRBJ1-4, with a tentative D call TRBD1 (5 bases). CDR1 SGHDT and CDR2 YYEEEE come from the germline V gene. The CDR3 has 15 amino acids. Trimming pared 0 bases from V and 6 bases from J, leaving 12 bases between. The CDR3 coding sequence is TGTGCCAGCAGCTTGGTCGGCAGGGCAGATGAAAAACTGTTTTTT. This encodes CASSLVGRADEKLFF.

CDR3 in amino acids: CATSRDRGRSNQPQHF. DNA for the CDR3: TGTGCCACCAGCAGAGACAGGGGGCGAAGCAATCAGCCCCAGCATTTT. This rearrangement joins TRBV15 to TRBJ1-5; 8 nucleotides align to TRBD1. From germline, CDR1 is LNHNV and CDR2 YYDKDF (reference sequence). Germline trimming cut 0 bases from V and 1 base from J; bases unmatched to any gene: 2. This CDR3 has 16 amino acids.

The chain joins TRBV7-2 to TRBJ2-3, with D possibly matching TRBD1 (5 bases). V shed 5 bases and J shed 4 bases, with 13 bases lying between them. This CDR3 has 14 amino acids. Per the germline V gene, CDR1 is SGHTA and CDR2 is FQGNSA. Here the CDR3 DNA reads TGTGCCAGCAGCCTTCAGACAGCGCCAGATACGCAGTATTTT. Translating gives CASSLQTAPDTQYF.

This sequence joins TRBV4-1 and TRBJ2-1, with no clear D. Trimming took off 1 base at V and 6 bases at J, with 10 bases between the two ends. This CDR3 is built from 14 residues. The germline V gene encodes CDR1 MGHRA and CDR2 YSYEKL. CDR3 loop: CASSQGLELNEQFF. The DNA for the CDR3 is TGCGCCAGCAGCCAAGGGCTCGAACTCAATGAGCAGTTCTTC.